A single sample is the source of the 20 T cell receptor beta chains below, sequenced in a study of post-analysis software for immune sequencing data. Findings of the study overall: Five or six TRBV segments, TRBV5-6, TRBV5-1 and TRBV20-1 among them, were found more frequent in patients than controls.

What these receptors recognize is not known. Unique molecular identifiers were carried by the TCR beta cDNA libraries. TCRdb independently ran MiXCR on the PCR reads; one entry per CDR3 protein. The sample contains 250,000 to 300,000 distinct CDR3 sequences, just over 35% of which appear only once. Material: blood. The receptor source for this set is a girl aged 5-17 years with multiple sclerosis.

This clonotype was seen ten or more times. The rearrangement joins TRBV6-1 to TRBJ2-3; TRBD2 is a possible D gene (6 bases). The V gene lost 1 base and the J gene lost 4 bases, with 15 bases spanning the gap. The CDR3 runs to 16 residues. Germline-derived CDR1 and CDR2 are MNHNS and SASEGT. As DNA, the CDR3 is TGTGCCAGCAGTGAAGATGGGGGAGGAGGTGCAGATACGCAGTATTTT. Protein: CASSEDGGGGADTQYF.

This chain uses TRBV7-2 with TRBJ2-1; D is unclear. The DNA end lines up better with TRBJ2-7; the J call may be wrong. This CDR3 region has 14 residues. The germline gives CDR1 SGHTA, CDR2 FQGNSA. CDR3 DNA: TGTGCCAGCAGCTCACAGCAAGGTAGCTACGAGCAGTACTTC. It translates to CASSSQQGSYEQYF.

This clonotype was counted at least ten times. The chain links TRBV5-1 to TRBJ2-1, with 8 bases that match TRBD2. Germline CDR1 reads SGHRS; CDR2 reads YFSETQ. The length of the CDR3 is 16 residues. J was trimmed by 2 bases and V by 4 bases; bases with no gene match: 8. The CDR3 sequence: CASSRGGGSPYNEQFF. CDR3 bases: TGCGCCAGCAGCCGGGGGGGCGGGAGCCCCTACAATGAGCAGTTCTTC. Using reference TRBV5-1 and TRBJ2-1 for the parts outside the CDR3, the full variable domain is KAGVTQTPRYLIKTRGQQVTLSCSPISGHRSVSWYQQTPGQGLQFLFEYFSETQRNKGNFPGRFSGRQFSNSRSEMNVSTLELGDSALYLCASSRGGGSPYNEQFFGPGTRLTVL.

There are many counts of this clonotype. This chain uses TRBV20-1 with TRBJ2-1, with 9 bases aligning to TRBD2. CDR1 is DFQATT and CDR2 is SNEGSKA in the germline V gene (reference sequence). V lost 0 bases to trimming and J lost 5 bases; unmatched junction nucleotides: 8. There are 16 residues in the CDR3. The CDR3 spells CSARDLSREGHNEQFF. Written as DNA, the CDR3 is TGCAGTGCTAGAGATTTATCGCGGGAGGGTCACAATGAGCAGTTCTTC.

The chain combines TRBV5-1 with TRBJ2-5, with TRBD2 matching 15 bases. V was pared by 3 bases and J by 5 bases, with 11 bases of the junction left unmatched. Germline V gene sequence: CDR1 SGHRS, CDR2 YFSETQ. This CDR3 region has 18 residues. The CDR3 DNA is TGCGCCAGCAGCTCGGGACTAGCGGGAGGTGGGGAATCGGAGACCCAGTACTTC. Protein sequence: CASSSGLAGGGESETQYF.

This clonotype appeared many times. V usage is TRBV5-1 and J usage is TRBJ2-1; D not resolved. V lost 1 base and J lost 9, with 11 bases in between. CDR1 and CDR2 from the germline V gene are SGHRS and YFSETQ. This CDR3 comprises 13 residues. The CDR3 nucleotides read TGCGCCAGCAGCTTGACGGTTTCAAGTGAGCAGTTCTTC. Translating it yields CASSLTVSSEQFF.

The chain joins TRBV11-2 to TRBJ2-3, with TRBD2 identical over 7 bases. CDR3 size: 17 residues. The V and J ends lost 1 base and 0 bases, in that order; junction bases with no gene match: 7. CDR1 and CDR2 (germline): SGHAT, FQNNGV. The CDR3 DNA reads TGTGCCAGCAGCTTAGCGGGGGGACGGTTTAGCACAGATACGCAGTATTTT. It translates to CASSLAGGRFSTDTQYF. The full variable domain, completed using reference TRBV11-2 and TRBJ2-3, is EAGVAQSPRYKIIEKRQSVAFWCNPISGHATLYWYQQILGQGPKLLIQFQNNGVVDDSQLPKDRFSAERLKGVDSTLKIQPAKLEDSAVYLCASSLAGGRFSTDTQYFGPGTRLTVL.

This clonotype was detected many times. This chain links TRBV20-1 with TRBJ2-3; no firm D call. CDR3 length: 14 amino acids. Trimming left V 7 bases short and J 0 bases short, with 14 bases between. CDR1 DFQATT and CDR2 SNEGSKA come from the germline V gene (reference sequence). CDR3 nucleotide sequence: TGCAGTGTCCAGAAGGACGGGAGCACAGATACGCAGTATTTT. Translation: CSVQKDGSTDTQYF.

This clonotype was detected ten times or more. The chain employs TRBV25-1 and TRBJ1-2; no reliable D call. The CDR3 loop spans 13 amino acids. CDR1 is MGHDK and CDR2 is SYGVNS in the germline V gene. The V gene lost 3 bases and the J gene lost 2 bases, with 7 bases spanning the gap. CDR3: CASSEGTNYGYTF. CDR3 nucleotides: TGTGCCAGCAGTGAGGGCACGAACTATGGCTACACCTTC.

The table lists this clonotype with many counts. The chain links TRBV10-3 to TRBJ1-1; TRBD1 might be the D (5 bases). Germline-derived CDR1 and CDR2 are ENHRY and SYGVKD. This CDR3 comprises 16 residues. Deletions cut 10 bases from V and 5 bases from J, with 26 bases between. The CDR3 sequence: CATALLGGTGETEAFF. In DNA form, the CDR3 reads TGTGCCACGGCGCTCCTGGGGGGGACGGGAGAAACTGAAGCTTTCTTT.

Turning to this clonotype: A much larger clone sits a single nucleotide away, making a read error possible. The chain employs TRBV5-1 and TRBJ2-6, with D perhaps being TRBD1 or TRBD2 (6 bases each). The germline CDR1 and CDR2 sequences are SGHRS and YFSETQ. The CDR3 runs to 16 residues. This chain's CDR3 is CASSYGQPSGANVRTF. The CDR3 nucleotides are TGCGCCAGCAGCTACGGACAGCCCTCGGGGGCCAACGTCCGGACTTTC. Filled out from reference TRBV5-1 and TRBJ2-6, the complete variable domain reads KAGVTQTPRYLIKTRGQQVTLSCSPISGHRSVSWYQQTPGQGLQFLFEYFSETQRNKGNFPGRFSGRQFSNSRSEMNVSTLELGDSALYLCASSYGQPSGANVRTFGAGSRLTVL.

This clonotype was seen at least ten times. The CDR3 protein is CASSSSGSEDEQFF. For the CDR3, the DNA is TGTGCCAGCAGCTCTAGCGGGAGTGAGGATGAGCAGTTCTTC. The chain joins TRBV7-9 to TRBJ2-1, with 10 positions matching TRBD2. The CDR3 length is 14 residues. Germline CDR1 SEHNR, CDR2 FQNEAQ (reference sequence). Unmatched junction bases numbered 5, after V lost 4 bases and J lost 8 bases. Based on the CDR3 plus reference TRBV7-9 and TRBJ2-1, the full variable domain is DTGVSQNPRHKITKRGQNVTFRCDPISEHNRLYWYRQTLGQGPEFLTYFQNEAQLEKSRLLSDRFSAERPKGSFSTLEIQRTEQGDSAMYLCASSSSGSEDEQFFGPGTRLTVL.

The CDR3 here is CASSQEIWDTEAFF. The CDR3 DNA reads as TGTGCCAGCAGCCAAGAGATTTGGGACACTGAAGCTTTCTTT. This chain joins TRBV14 and TRBJ1-1; D is ambiguous. Trimming cost V 0 bases and J 3 bases, with 8 bases left between them. CDR3 length equals 14 residues. The germline CDR1 and CDR2 sequences are SGHDN and FVKESK.

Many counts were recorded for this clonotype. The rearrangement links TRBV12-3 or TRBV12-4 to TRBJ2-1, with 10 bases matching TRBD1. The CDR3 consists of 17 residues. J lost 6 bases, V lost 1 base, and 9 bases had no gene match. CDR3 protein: CASSLGTGQGSGNEQFF. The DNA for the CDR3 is TGTGCCAGCAGTTTAGGAACGGGACAGGGGTCCGGCAATGAGCAGTTCTTC.

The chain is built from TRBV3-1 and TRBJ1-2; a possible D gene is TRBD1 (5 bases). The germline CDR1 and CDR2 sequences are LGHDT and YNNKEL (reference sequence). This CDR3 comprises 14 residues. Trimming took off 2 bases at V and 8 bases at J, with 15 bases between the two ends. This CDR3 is CASSQLSGSDGYTF. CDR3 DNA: TGTGCCAGCAGCCAACTATCAGGGTCGGACGGCTACACCTTC.

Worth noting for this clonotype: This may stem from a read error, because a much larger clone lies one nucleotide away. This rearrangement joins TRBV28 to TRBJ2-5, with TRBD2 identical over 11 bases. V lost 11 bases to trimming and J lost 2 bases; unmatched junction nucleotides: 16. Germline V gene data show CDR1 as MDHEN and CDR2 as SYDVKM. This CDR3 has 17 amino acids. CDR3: CAGSPAGTSGFQETQYF. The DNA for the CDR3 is TGTGCCGGCTCCCCGGCCGGGACTAGCGGCTTTCAAGAGACCCAGTACTTC.

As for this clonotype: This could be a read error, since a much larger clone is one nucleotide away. DNA for the CDR3: TGCGCCAGCAGCCAGCGCGGGGCGGGCACGAAAACAGATGCGCAGTATTTT. Amino acid sequence: CASSQRGAGTKTDAQYF. V usage is TRBV4-1 and J usage is TRBJ2-3; the D gene is possibly TRBD2 (6 bases). Germline CDR1 is MGHRA and CDR2 is YSYEKL. The CDR3 is 17 amino acids.

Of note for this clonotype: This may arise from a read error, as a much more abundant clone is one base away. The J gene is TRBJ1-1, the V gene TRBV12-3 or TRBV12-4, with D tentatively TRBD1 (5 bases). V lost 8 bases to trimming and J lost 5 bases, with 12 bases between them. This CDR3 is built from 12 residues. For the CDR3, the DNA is TGTGCCAGCGGCGCAGGGCGAACTGAAGCTTTCTTT. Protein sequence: CASGAGRTEAFF.

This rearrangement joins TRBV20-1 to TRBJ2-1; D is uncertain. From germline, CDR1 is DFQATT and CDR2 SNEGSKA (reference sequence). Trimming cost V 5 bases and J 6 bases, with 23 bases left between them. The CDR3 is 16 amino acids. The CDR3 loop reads CSAHDRRKTDINEQFF. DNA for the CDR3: TGCAGTGCTCACGATAGGCGTAAAACTGATATCAATGAGCAGTTCTTC.

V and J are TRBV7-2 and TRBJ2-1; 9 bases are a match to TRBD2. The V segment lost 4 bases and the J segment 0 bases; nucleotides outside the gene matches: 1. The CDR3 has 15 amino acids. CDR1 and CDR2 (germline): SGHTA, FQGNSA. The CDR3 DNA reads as TGTGCCAGCAGCTCTAGCGGGGCCTCCTACAATGAGCAGTTCTTC. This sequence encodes CASSSSGASYNEQFF.